The 18 T cell receptor beta chains in this list originate from one sample, sequenced in a study of T cells in localized non-small cell lung cancer. Sequencing was performed with immunoSEQ multiplex PCR; in TCRdb, only in-frame clones are kept and a portion is missing. The table lists around 6,000 clones, 15% of them singletons. The specimen comprised normal lung tissue next to the tumor, sampled before any cancer treatment. These TCRs come from a male donor at least 60 years old with stage II squamous cell lung carcinoma.

This clone showed up just a few times. V is TRBV15 and J is TRBJ2-7; a possible D gene is TRBD1 (5 bases). CDR1 LNHNV and CDR2 YYDKDF come from the germline V gene (reference sequence). The CDR3 is made up of 14 amino acids. V was trimmed by 1 base and J by 5 bases, leaving 12 bases between them. The CDR3 protein is CATSRASGRHEQYF. DNA of the CDR3: TGTGCCACCAGCAGAGCTTCAGGGCGCCACGAGCAGTACTTC.

This clone was seen a few times. The rearrangement uses TRBV6-8 and TRBJ1-2; a possible D gene is TRBD1 (5 bases). The CDR3 length is 16 residues. Germline CDR1 reads MNHGY; CDR2 reads SAAAGT. Trimming took 0 bases from V and 9 from J, leaving 20 bases between them. The CDR3 loop reads CASSYSAGGGKWSYTF. The CDR3, as DNA: TGTGCCAGCAGTTACTCGGCGGGGGGTGGTAAATGGAGCTACACCTTC.

This clone is deemed medium-sized. This rearrangement joins TRBV9 to TRBJ2-1; 8 bases align to TRBD2. The CDR3 length is 16 residues. After removal of 3 bases from V and 5 bases from J, the junction contained 10 bases not matched to a gene. From germline, CDR1 is SGDLS and CDR2 YYNGEE. The CDR3, as DNA: TGTGCCAGCAGCGATCGGACTAGCCTATCTCACAATGAGCAGTTCTTC. It translates to CASSDRTSLSHNEQFF.

The V and J genes are TRBV5-1 and TRBJ2-1; TRBD2 matches 14 bases. Trimming removed 4 bases from V and 6 bases from J; junction bases left unmatched: 15. The CDR3 consists of 19 residues. Germline V lookup: CDR1 SGHRS, CDR2 YFSETQ. Written as DNA, the CDR3 is TGCGCCAGCAGCCCTGGGACTAGCGGGAGCGGAAGGGGGTTCAATGAGCAGTTCTTC. The encoded protein is CASSPGTSGSGRGFNEQFF.

This clone was observed a few times. The chain is built from TRBV6-8 and TRBJ1-5; D gene uncertain. CDR1 and CDR2 from the germline V gene are MNHGY and SAAAGT. The CDR3 is made up of 14 amino acids. Trimming took off 5 bases at V and 4 bases at J, with 12 bases between the two ends. CDR3 in DNA: TGTGCCAGCAGTCCGGACCCCTTGAATCAGCCCCAGCATTTT. Translating it yields CASSPDPLNQPQHF.

The table lists this clone with a few counts. The V call is TRBV28, the J call TRBJ1-5; D gene uncertain. Trimming left V 1 base short and J 9 bases short, with 13 bases between. Germline values: CDR1 MDHEN, CDR2 SYDVKM. This CDR3 comprises 14 residues. CDR3 loop: CASSLSGSQRPQHF. CDR3 nucleotide sequence: TGTGCCAGCAGTTTATCGGGCAGCCAACGGCCCCAGCATTTT.

The chain couples TRBV6-8 to TRBJ2-1, with 14 bases matching TRBD2. Trimming took 5 bases from V and 9 from J; bases not matched to a gene: 6. The CDR3 spans 15 residues. The germline gives CDR1 MNHGY, CDR2 SAAAGT. This chain's CDR3 is CASSPTSGGAGEQFF. The CDR3 nucleotides read TGTGCCAGCAGTCCGACTAGCGGGGGGGCAGGTGAGCAGTTCTTC.

The chain combines TRBV1 with TRBJ2-1; TRBD1, the table's D call, was not compared with the DNA. TRBV1 is marked as a pseudogene. The CDR3 has 14 residues. Here the CDR3 DNA reads TGCGCCAGCAGCCATTCCTTAGACAGAAATGAGCAGTTCTTC. Amino acids: CASSHSLDRNEQFF.

This clone occurred a few times. The V call is TRBV9, the J call TRBJ2-3; 9 bases fit TRBD2. This CDR3 is 13 amino acids long. V lost 6 bases and J lost 2; bases outside the gene matches: 1. Germline V lookup: CDR1 SGDLS, CDR2 YYNGEE. The CDR3 nucleotides read TGTGCCAGCACTAGCGGGACCACAGATACGCAGTATTTT. As protein: CASTSGTTDTQYF. The full variable domain, in which reference TRBV9 and TRBJ2-3 provide the parts outside the CDR3, is DSGVTQTPKHLITATGQRVTLRCSPRSGDLSVYWYQQSLDQGLQFLIQYYNGEERAKGNILERFSAQQFPDLHSELNLSSLELGDSALYFCASTSGTTDTQYFGPGTRLTVL.

In its sample, this clone was seen a few times. The chain combines TRBV11-3 with TRBJ1-3; 8 bases are shared with TRBD1. CDR3 length equals 14 residues. V lost 7 bases, J lost 8 bases, and 10 bases stayed unmatched. The germline V gene has CDR1 SGHNT and CDR2 YENEEA. CDR3 coding DNA: TGTGCCAGCACCACGGACAGGGTGGTAGACACCATATATTTT. Translated, it gives CASTTDRVVDTIYF.

This clone has just a few counts. The chain couples TRBV6-8 to TRBJ2-3, with TRBD1 matching over 10 bases. Unmatched junction bases numbered 5, after V lost 1 base and J lost 7 bases. CDR1 is MNHGY and CDR2 is SAAAGT in the germline V gene. This CDR3 is 15 amino acids long. The CDR3 bases are TGTGCCAGCAGTTACTGGGGACAGGGGTCGAATACGCAGTATTTT. Translating it yields CASSYWGQGSNTQYF.

This sequence joins TRBV28 and TRBJ2-5, with a tentative D call TRBD2 (7 bases). The V and J ends lost 8 bases and 4 bases respectively, with 17 bases between them. The length of the CDR3 is 14 residues. Germline V gene sequence: CDR1 MDHEN, CDR2 SYDVKM. CDR3 residues: CASHREGLRETQYF. CDR3 sequence (DNA): TGTGCCAGCCACAGGGAGGGCCTTAGAGAGACCCAGTACTTC.

Only a few counts were recorded for this clone. This chain joins TRBV11-3 and TRBJ1-3; D unresolved. CDR1 is SGHNT and CDR2 is YENEEA in the germline V gene. This CDR3 spans 14 amino acids. The V end was cut by 1 base, the J end by 0 bases, with 4 bases between. The CDR3 loop reads CASSLVDSGNTIYF. The CDR3 DNA sequence: TGTGCCAGCAGCTTAGTAGACTCTGGAAACACCATATATTTT. Variable domain in full (rest from reference TRBV11-3 and TRBJ1-3): EAGVVQSPRYKIIEKKQPVAFWCNPISGHNTLYWYLQNLGQGPELLIRYENEEAVDDSQLPKDRFSAERLKGVDSTLKIQPAELGDSAVYLCASSLVDSGNTIYFGEGSWLTVV.

In its sample, this clone ranks as medium-sized. The chain employs TRBV11-3 and TRBJ2-6; tentative D call: TRBD2 (6 bases). The CDR3 is made up of 16 amino acids. Germline loops: CDR1 SGHNT, CDR2 YENEEA. The V end lost 5 bases, the J end lost 0 bases, and 11 bases lay between the germline ends. CDR3 region: CASSRDSASGANVLTF. The CDR3 nucleotides are TGTGCCAGCAGCCGGGACTCCGCCTCTGGGGCCAACGTCCTGACTTTC.

The genes are TRBV7-2 and TRBJ2-7; weak D call: TRBD1 (6 bases). V was cut by 1 base and J by 5 bases, with 9 bases left in between. The CDR3 consists of 13 residues. From germline, CDR1 is SGHTA and CDR2 FQGNSA. The CDR3 here is CASSLGTVNEQYF. For the CDR3, the DNA is TGTGCCAGCAGCTTAGGGACAGTCAACGAGCAGTACTTC.

V and J are TRBV6-8 and TRBJ2-1; D is unclear. Trimming left V 6 bases short and J 4 bases short, with 19 bases between. Germline CDR1 is MNHGY and CDR2 is SAAAGT. The CDR3 extends over 16 amino acids. The CDR3, as DNA: TGTGCCAGCAGGCCCGCCCCTTTCGGAATATACAATGAGCAGTTCTTC. It specifies CASRPAPFGIYNEQFF.

This clone is medium-sized (0.01 to 0.1%) within its sample. This chain connects TRBV6-8 to TRBJ1-5; TRBD1 agrees at 7 bases. After removal of 4 bases from V and 2 bases from J, the junction contained 2 bases not matched to a gene. Germline lookup yields CDR1 MNHGY and CDR2 SAAAGT. The CDR3 spans 14 residues. CDR3 amino acids: CASSWTGGNQPQHF. Here the CDR3 DNA reads TGTGCCAGCAGTTGGACAGGRGGCAATCAGCCCCAGCATTTT.

This clone was observed a handful of times. This sequence joins TRBV11-3 and TRBJ2-3; 7 nucleotides align to TRBD1. The ends lost 3 bases at V and 3 bases at J; junction bases unmatched: 9. The CDR3 contains 16 residues. Looked up from germline, CDR1 is SGHNT and CDR2 is YENEEA. Here the CDR3 DNA reads TGTGCCAGCAGCTTCCGACAGGGTGGGGGAACAGATACGCAGTATTTT. Translated, it gives CASSFRQGGGTDTQYF.